A single sample is the source of the 8 T cell receptor beta chains below, sequenced in a study of quantifying T cell responses using KT2 cells. Study background: TCR alpha and beta constant-region primers primed reverse transcription of RNA.

An oligo carrying a UMI was ligated to the cDNA 3' end. First-round PCR used about 4 cycles and beta primers RC1.1 and RC1.2 covering TRBC1 and TRBC2. TCRdb re-called the UMI-ligation and nested PCR reads through MiXCR, storing one row per CDR3 protein. The table shows approximately 54,000 distinct CDR3 sequences, with 11% occurring only once. The sequenced material came from PBMCs spiked with cells of the T cell clone KT2. The receptors shown here come from a human donor.

This clonotype has just a few counts. The chain carries TRBV27 and TRBJ2-1; TRBD2 matches 8 bases. Germline V gene lookup returns CDR1 MNHEY and CDR2 SMNVEV (reference sequence). The CDR3 extends over 15 amino acids. J gave up 7 bases and V 1 base, and 6 bases lay outside the gene matches. CDR3 protein: CASSLYSGGLNEQFF. The CDR3 DNA reads TGTGCCAGCAGTTTATACAGCGGGGGTCTGAATGAGCAGTTCTTC.

This clonotype was detected ten times or more. V gene TRBV27 combines with J gene TRBJ1-4; 7 nucleotides agree with TRBD1. V lost 4 bases, J lost 5 bases, and 4 bases stayed unmatched. This CDR3 contains 14 residues. Germline V gene lookup returns CDR1 MNHEY and CDR2 SMNVEV (reference sequence). This CDR3 reads CASSSGTVNEKLFF. The CDR3 nucleotides read TGTGCCAGCAGTTCGGGGACAGTAAATGAAAAACTGTTTTTT.

V gene TRBV7-8 combines with J gene TRBJ1-1; D not resolved. V was clipped by 5 bases and J by 0 bases, with 13 bases between them. CDR1 and CDR2 (germline): SGHVS, FQNEAQ. CDR3 size: 15 residues. The CDR3 sequence is CASSPRLSVNTEAFF. DNA of the CDR3: TGTGCCAGCAGCCCACGCCTATCGGTGAACACTGAAGCTTTCTTT.

Comments on this clonotype: Because the CDR3 is missing its conserved closing phenylalanine or tryptophan, this is likely a read error. The chain links TRBV20-1 to TRBJ1-6; the D is unclear. The CDR3 has 15 amino acids. Germline loops: CDR1 DFQATT, CDR2 SNEGSKA (reference sequence). V lost 5 bases and J 6 bases, leaving 17 bases between the germline ends. The CDR3 nucleotides are TGCAGTGCTCAAGAAACCGGGCCTTTTAATTCACCCCTCCACTCT. Translated, it gives CSAQETGPFNSPLHS.

This clonotype was recorded once. V is TRBV3-1 and J is TRBJ2-7; D remains ambiguous. Trimming left V 1 base short and J 2 bases short, with 12 bases between. Germline V CDR1 and CDR2: LGHDT, YNNKEL (reference sequence). There are 15 residues in the CDR3. The CDR3 nucleotides read TGTGCCAGCAGCCAAGTTAACGGCAAGACCTACGAGCAGTACTTC. Protein sequence: CASSQVNGKTYEQYF.

This clonotype was observed a few times. The V and J genes are TRBV7-9 and TRBJ2-7; perhaps TRBD2 as D (5 bases). CDR3 length: 13 residues. With 3 bases removed from V and 4 bases from J, the gap between germline ends came to 10 bases. In germline, CDR1 is SEHNR, CDR2 FQNEAQ (reference sequence). CDR3 bases: TGTGCCAGCAGCTTTTCGCGGGCATACGAGCAGTACTTC. This gives the protein CASSFSRAYEQYF.

In its sample, this clonotype was seen a few times. The CDR3 protein is CATSRGDTNYEQYF. Here the CDR3 DNA reads TGTGCCACCAGCAGAGGGGACACAAACTACGAGCAGTACTTC. The V gene is TRBV15, the J gene TRBJ2-7; TRBD1 might be the D (6 bases). The germline gives CDR1 LNHNV, CDR2 YYDKDF (reference sequence). This CDR3 comprises 14 residues. V lost 1 base to trimming and J lost 3 bases, with 10 bases between them. The full variable domain, completed using reference TRBV15 and TRBJ2-7, is DAMVIQNPRYQVTQFGKPVTLSCSQTLNHNVMYWYQQKSSQAPKLLFHYYDKDFNNEADTPDNFQSRRPNTSFCFLDIRSPGLGDTAMYLCATSRGDTNYEQYFGPGTRLTVT.

This clonotype was seen repeatedly, ten times or more. The chain recombines TRBV20-1 with TRBJ1-5, with D uncertain. Trimming pared 6 bases from V and 7 bases from J, leaving 19 bases between. Per germline, CDR1 DFQATT and CDR2 SNEGSKA (reference sequence). The CDR3 covers 14 residues. Here the CDR3 DNA reads TGCAGTGCGGATTTAGAGGCCGAAGGGCAGCCCCAGCATTTT. Residues: CSADLEAEGQPQHF.